These T cell receptor beta chains were read from a single sample in a study of shared clonotypes between healthy human individuals. Repertoires were generated with immunoSEQ multiplex PCR, while TCRdb's copy carries only in-frame clones and drops some. The sample lists hundreds of thousands of clones; around 79% were seen once. Sequenced: PBMCs. These receptors all stem from a woman between 40 and 55 years old in good health. Some clones in this sample may be carry-over from other donors' samples. Each CDR3 is given with its conserved first and last residue. Fields, in order: J gene, D gene, V gene, clone size, CDR3 protein, CDR3 DNA. D genes are given only for firm matches. Only part of the rows carry a size: once, few, many, or a class if the clone is expanded.

>TRBJ2-7|TRBD2|TRBV28|.
CASGTSGTYEQYF
TGTGCCAGCGGCACTAGCGGAACCTACGAGCAGTACTTC
>TRBJ1-1|TRBD1|TRBV5-4|.
CASSSNRAGGAETEAFF
TGTGCCAGCAGTTCAAACCGGGCAGGGGGCGCCGAGACTGAAGCTTTCTTT
>TRBJ2-7|.|TRBV19|.
CASSTAGTVTYEQYF
TGTGCCAGTAGTACCGCCGGGACTGTTACCTACGAGCAGTACTTC
>TRBJ2-1|.|TRBV21-1|few
CASSKGRTRSYNEQFF
TGTGCCAGCAGCAAAGGTCGGACTAGGTCCTACAATGAGCAGTTCTTC
>TRBJ2-4|TRBD1|TRBV2|few
CASNPGTGKYF
TGTGCCAGCAATCCCGGGACAGGGAAGTACTTC
>TRBJ2-7|.|TRBV11-1|once
CASSLESGSYEQYF
TGTGCCAGCAGCTTGGAATCGGGGTCCTACGAGCAGTACTTC
>TRBJ1-2|.|TRBV19|.
CASSIPGLNYGYTF
TGTGCCAGTAGTATACCGGGACTGAACTATGGCTACACCTTC
>TRBJ2-2|.|TRBV7-3|.
CASSPTLFTGELFF
TGTGCCAGCAGCCCAACGCTGTTCACCGGGGAGCTGTTTTTT
>TRBJ2-7|TRBD1|TRBV5-4|.
CASSLAGQGTNEQYF
TGTGCCAGCAGCCTGGCGGGACAGGGGACAAACGAGCAGTACTTC
>TRBJ1-5|TRBD1|TRBV9|.
CASSQGENQPQHF
TGTGCCAGCAGCCAGGGGGAAAATCAGCCCCAGCATTTT
>TRBJ2-7|.|TRBV27|.
CASSQRRFYGQYF
TGTGCCAGCAGCCAACGAAGGTTCTACGGGCAGTACTTC
>TRBJ2-1|TRBD1|TRBV6-5|.
CASSIDREYEQFF
TGTGCCAGCAGCATTGACAGGGAATATGAGCAGTTCTTC
>TRBJ2-2|.|TRBV7-9|few
CASSLTGPSTGELFF
TGTGCCAGCAGCTTAACAGGTCCGAGCACCGGGGAGCTGTTTTTT
>TRBJ2-1|TRBD2|TRBV5-1|.
CASSPASGRLYNEQFF
TGCGCCAGCAGCCCGGCTAGCGGGAGGCTGTACAATGAGCAGTTCTTC
>TRBJ2-1|.|TRBV28|.
CASSDPGAQWVF
TGTGCCAGCAGTGATCCGGGTGCCCAGTGGGTCTTC
>TRBJ1-2|.|TRBV7-2|.
CASSPPGGSYGYTF
TGTGCCAGCAGCCCACCGGGGGGTAGCTATGGCTACACCTTC
>TRBJ2-1|TRBD2|TRBV7-9|.
CASSGTSGDLFF
TGTGCCAGCAGCGGGACTAGCGGAGATCTGTTCTTC
>TRBJ2-5|.|TRBV19|.
CASSPRDGIQETQYF
TGTGCCAGTAGTCCCCGGGACGGAATACAAGAGACCCAGTACTTC
>TRBJ2-2|.|TRBV6-5|.
CASSYNLRRPGELFF
TGTGCCAGCAGTTACAACCTTCGGAGGCCCGGGGAGCTGTTTTTT
>TRBJ2-1|TRBD2|TRBV28|.
CASSFILAGGEQFF
TGTGCCAGCAGTTTTATCTTGGCGGGAGGCGAGCAGTTCTTC
>TRBJ2-5|TRBD2|TRBV11-2|.
CASRLAGGPQTQYF
TGTGCCAGCAGACTAGCGGGAGGGCCGCAGACCCAGTACTTC
>TRBJ2-7|TRBD1|TRBV19|.
CASSNPGQATEQYF
TGTGCCAGTAGCAACCCGGGACAGGCCACCGAGCAGTACTTC